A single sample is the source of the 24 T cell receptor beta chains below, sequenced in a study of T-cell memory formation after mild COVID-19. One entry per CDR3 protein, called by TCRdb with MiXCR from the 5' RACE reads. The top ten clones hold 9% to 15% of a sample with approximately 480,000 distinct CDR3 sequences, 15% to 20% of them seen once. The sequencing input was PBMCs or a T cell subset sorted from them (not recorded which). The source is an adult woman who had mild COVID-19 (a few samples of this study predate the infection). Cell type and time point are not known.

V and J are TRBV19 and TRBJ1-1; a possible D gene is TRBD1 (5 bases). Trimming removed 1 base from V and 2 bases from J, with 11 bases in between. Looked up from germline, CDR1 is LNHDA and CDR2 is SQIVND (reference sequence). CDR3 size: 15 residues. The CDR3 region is CASSIGEGPNTEAFF. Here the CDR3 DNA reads TGTGCCAGTAGTATAGGAGAGGGACCAAACACTGAAGCTTTCTTT.

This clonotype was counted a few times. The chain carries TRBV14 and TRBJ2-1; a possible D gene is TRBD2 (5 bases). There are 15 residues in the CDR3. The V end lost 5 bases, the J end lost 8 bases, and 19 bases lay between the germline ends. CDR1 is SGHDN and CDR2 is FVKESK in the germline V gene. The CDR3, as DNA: TGTGCCAGCAGCGAGGGATTCAGACGTTCCCATGAGCAGTTCTTC. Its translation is CASSEGFRRSHEQFF.

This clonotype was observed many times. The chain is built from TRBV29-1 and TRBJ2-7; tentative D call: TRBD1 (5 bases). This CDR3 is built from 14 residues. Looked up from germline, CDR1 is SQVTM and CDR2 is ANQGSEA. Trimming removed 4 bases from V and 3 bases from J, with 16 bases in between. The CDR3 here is CSVAAAGNLYEQYF. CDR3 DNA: TGCAGCGTTGCGGCGGCAGGGAACCTCTACGAGCAGTACTTC.

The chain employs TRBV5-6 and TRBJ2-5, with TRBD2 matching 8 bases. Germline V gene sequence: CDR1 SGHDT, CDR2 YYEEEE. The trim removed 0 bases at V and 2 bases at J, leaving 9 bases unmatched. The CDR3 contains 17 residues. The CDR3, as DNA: TGTGCCAGCAGCTTGGAGGCTAGCGGGCCATCACAAGAGACCCAGTACTTC. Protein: CASSLEASGPSQETQYF. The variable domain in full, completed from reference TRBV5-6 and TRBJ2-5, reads DAGVTQSPTHLIKTRGQQVTLRCSPKSGHDTVSWYQQALGQGPQFIFQYYEEEERQRGNFPDRFSGHQFPNYSSELNVNALLLGDSALYLCASSLEASGPSQETQYFGPGTRLLVL.

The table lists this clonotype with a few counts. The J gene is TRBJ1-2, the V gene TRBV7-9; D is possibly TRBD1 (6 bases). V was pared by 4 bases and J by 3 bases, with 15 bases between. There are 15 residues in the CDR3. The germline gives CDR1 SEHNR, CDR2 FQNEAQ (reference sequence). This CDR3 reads CASSSTRQAYYGYTF. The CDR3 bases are TGTGCCAGCAGCTCTACTCGACAGGCTTACTATGGCTACACCTTC.

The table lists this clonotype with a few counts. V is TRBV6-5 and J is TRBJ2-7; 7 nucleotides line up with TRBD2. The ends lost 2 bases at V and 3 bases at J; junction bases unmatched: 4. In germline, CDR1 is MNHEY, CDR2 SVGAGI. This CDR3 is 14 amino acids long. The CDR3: CASSYERGYYEQYF. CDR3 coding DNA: TGTGCCAGCAGTTACGAGCGGGGTTACTACGAGCAGTACTTC.

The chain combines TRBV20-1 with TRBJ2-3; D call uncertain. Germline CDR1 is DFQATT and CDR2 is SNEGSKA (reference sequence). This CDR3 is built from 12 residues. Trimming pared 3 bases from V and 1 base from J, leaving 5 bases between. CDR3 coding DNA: TGCAGTGCTAGCTCCCGCACAGATACGCAGTATTTT. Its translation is CSASSRTDTQYF.

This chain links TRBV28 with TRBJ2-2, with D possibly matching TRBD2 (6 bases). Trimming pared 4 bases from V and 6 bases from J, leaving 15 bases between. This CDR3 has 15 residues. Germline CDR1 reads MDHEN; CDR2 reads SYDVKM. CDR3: CASSSPGDRAGELFF. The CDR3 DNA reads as TGTGCCAGCAGTTCCCCGGGAGATCGGGCCGGGGAGCTGTTTTTT.

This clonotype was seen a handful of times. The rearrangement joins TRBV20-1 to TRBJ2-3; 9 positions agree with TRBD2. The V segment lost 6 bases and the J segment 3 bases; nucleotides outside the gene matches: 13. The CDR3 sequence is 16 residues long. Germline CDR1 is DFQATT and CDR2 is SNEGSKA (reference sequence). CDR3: CSARSLLAGVTDTQYF. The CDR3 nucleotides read TGCAGTGCGCGAAGTTTATTAGCGGGAGTAACAGATACGCAGTATTTT.

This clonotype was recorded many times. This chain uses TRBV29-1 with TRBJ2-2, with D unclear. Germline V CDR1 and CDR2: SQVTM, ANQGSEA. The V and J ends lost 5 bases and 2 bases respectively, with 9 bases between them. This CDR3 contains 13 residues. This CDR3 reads CSVRLSNTGELFF. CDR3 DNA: TGCAGCGTTCGGCTTAGCAACACCGGGGAGCTGTTTTTT.

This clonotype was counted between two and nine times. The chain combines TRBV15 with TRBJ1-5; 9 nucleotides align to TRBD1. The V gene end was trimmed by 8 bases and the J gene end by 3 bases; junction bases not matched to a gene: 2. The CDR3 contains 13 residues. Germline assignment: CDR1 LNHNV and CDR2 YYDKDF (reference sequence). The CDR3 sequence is CATGDRVNQPQHF. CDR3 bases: TGTGCCACCGGGGACAGGGTCAATCAGCCCCAGCATTTT.

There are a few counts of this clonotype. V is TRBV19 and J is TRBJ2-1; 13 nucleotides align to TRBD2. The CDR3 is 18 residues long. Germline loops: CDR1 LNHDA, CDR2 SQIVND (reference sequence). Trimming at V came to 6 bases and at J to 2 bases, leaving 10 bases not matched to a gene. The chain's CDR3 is CASRPGLAGVAPYNEQFF. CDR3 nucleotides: TGTGCCAGTAGGCCTGGACTAGCGGGAGTTGCCCCCTACAATGAGCAGTTCTTC.

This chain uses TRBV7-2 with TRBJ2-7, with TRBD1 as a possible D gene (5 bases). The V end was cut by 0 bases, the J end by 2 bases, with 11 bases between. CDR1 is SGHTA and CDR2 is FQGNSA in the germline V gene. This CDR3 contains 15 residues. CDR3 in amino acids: CASSLALGATYEQYF. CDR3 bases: TGTGCCAGCAGCTTAGCTTTAGGGGCAACCTACGAGCAGTACTTC.

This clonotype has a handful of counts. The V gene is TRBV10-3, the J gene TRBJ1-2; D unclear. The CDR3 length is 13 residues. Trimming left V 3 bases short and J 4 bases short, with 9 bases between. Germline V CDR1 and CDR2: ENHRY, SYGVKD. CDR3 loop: CAISDMTPYGYTF. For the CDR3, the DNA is TGTGCCATCAGTGACATGACGCCCTATGGCTACACCTTC.

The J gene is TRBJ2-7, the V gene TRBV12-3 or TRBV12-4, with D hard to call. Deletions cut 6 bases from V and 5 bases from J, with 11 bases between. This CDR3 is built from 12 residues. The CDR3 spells CASRYHGHEQYF. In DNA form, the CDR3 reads TGTGCCAGCAGATACCATGGGCACGAGCAGTACTTC.

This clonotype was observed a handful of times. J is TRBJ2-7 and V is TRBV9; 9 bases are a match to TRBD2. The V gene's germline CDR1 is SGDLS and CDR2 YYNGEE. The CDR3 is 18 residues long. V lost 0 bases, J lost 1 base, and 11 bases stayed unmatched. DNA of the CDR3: TGTGCCAGCAGCGTAGCTGTTCAAGATAGCGGGAGTTCCTACGAGCAGTACTTC. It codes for CASSVAVQDSGSSYEQYF. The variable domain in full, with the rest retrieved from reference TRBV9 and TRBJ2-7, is DSGVTQTPKHLITATGQRVTLRCSPRSGDLSVYWYQQSLDQGLQFLIQYYNGEERAKGNILERFSAQQFPDLHSELNLSSLELGDSALYFCASSVAVQDSGSSYEQYFGPGTRLTVT.

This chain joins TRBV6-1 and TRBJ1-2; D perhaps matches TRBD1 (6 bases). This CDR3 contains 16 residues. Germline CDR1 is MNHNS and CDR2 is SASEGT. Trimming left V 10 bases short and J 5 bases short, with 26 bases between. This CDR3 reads CAIGRGATLMGYGYTF. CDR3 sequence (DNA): TGTGCCATCGGACGGGGGGCGACCCTAATGGGATATGGCTACACCTTC.

CDR3 nucleotides: TGTGCCAGCAGCCATGTGGCGGGAGGGGGTTTTGAGACCCAGTACTTC. It is translated as CASSHVAGGGFETQYF. This chain links TRBV3-1 with TRBJ2-5; 9 nucleotides agree with TRBD2. The CDR3 covers 16 residues. The V segment lost 3 bases and the J segment 5 bases; nucleotides outside the gene matches: 10. Germline CDR1 is LGHDT and CDR2 is YNNKEL (reference sequence).

CDR3 sequence: CASSSPDRVMETQYF. CDR3 coding DNA: TGTGCCAGCAGCTCCCCGGACAGGGTGATGGAGACCCAGTACTTC. The chain is built from TRBV7-9 and TRBJ2-5; 8 nucleotides match TRBD1. Germline values: CDR1 SEHNR, CDR2 FQNEAQ (reference sequence). The ends lost 4 bases at V and 5 bases at J; junction bases unmatched: 9. The CDR3 runs to 15 residues.

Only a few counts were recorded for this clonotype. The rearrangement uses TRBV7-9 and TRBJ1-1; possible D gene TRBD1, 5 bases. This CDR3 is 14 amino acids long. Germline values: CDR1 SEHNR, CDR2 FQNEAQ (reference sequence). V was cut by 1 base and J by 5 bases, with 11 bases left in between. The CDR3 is CASSLGPGRTEAFF. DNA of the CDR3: TGTGCCAGCAGCTTAGGTCCAGGGCGGACTGAAGCTTTCTTT.

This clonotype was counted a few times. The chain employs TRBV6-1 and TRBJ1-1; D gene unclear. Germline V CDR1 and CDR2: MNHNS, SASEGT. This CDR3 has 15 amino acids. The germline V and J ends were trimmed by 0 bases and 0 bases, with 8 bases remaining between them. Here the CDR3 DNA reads TGTGCCAGCAGTGAAGCTGGGTTCATGAACACTGAAGCTTTCTTT. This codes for CASSEAGFMNTEAFF.

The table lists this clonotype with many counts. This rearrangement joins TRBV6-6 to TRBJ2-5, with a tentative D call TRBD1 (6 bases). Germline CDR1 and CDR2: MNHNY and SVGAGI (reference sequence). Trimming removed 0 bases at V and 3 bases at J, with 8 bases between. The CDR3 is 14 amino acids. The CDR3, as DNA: TGTGCCAGCAGTTACTCGAACAGGGAAGAGACCCAGTACTTC. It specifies CASSYSNREETQYF.

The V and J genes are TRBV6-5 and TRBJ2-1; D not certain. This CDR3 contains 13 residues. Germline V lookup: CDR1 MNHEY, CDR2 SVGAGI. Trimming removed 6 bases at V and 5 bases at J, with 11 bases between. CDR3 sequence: CASSLTRHNEQFF. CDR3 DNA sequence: TGTGCCAGCAGCCTGACGCGACACAATGAGCAGTTCTTC.

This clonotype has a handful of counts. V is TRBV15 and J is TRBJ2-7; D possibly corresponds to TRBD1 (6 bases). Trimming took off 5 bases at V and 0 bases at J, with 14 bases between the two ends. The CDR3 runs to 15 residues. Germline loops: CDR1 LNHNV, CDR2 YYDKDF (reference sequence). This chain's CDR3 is CATSSYRESSYEQYF. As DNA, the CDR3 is TGTGCCACCAGCTCCTACAGGGAGAGCTCCTACGAGCAGTACTTC.